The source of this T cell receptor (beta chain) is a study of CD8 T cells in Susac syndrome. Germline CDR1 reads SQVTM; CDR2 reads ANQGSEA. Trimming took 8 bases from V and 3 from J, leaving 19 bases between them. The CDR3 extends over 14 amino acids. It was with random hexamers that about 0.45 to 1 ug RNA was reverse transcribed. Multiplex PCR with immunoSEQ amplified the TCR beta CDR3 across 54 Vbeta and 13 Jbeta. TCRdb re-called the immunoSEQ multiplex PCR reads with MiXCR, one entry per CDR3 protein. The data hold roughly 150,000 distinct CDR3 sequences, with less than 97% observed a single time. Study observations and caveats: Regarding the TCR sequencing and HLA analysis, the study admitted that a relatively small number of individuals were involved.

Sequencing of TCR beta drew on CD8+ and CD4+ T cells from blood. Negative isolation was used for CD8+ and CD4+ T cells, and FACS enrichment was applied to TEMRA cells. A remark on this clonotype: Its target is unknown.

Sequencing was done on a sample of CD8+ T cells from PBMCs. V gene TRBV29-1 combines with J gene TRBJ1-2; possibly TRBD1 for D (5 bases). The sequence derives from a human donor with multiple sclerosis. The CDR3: CSTIFRQGDYGYTF. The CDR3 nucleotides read TGCAGCACAATCTTCCGGCAGGGCGACTATGGCTACACCTTC.